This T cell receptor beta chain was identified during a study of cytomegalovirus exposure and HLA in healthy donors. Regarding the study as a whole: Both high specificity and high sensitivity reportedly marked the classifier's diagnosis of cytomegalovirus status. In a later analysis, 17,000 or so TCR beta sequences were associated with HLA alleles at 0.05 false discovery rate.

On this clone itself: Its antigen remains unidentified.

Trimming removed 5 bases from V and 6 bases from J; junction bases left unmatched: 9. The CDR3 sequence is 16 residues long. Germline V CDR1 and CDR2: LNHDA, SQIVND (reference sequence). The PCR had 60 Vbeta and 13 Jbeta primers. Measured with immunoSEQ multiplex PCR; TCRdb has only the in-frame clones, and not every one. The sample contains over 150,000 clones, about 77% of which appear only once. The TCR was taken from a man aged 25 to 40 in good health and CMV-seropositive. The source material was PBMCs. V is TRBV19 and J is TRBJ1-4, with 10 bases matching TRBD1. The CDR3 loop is CASSLLRQGAYEKLFF. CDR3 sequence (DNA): TGTGCCAGTAGTCTGCTCCGACAGGGGGCTTATGAAAAACTGTTTTTT.